In its sample, the clone carrying this TCR beta chain was seen a few times. Its antigen is not identified. The CDR3 sequence is 15 residues long. The ends were cut back, 3 bases at V and 0 bases at J, with 11 bases in the middle. CDR1 MDHEN and CDR2 SYDVKM come from the germline V gene. Unique molecular identifiers were incorporated when the TCRbeta library was constructed. MiXCR, applied by TCRdb to the PCR reads, yields one record per CDR3 protein. The repertoire holds hundreds of thousands of distinct CDR3 sequences, with about 9.4% as singletons. The data were taken from a study of T-cell reconstitution after alpha-beta-depleted transplantation in children. Broader study findings: Expanded clones from the graft, numbering several hundred, reportedly supplied alpha-beta T cells about two months after transplant. Surviving thymic progenitors and recipient T cells were the source of high TCRbeta diversity at day 60 in some patients. At one year after transplant, newly produced T cells mostly accounted for T-cell counts and diversity.

The sequences come from PBMCs, collected before TCRalphabeta/CD19-depleted stem cell transplant. The chain has TRBV28 and TRBJ2-5, with D perhaps matching TRBD1 or TRBD2 (6 bases each). The receptor comes from a boy in the first two years of life with acute myeloid leukemia, due to receive a stem cell transplant. The CDR3 is CASSLGGANQETQYF. CDR3 in DNA: TGTGCCAGCAGTTTGGGGGGCGCTAACCAAGAGACCCAGTACTTC.